A single sample is the source of the 25 T cell receptor beta chains below, sequenced in a study of T cell repertoires in cytomegalovirus infection. A single record per CDR3 protein comes from TCRdb applying MiXCR to the reads. There are approximately 750,000 distinct CDR3 sequences in the sample; 35% to 45% occur only once, and more than 2.5% lies in the top ten. Sample: PBMCs. These receptors came from a human donor in good health (CMV status not recorded). Some clones in this sample may be carry-over from other donors' samples.

This chain connects TRBV12-3 or TRBV12-4 to TRBJ2-1; tentatively, D is TRBD2 (5 bases). The CDR3 spans 14 residues. V gave up 3 bases and J gave up 5 bases, with 11 bases separating them. The CDR3: CASSFELVNNEQFF. The CDR3 DNA reads TGTGCCAGCAGTTTTGAACTAGTCAACAATGAGCAGTTCTTC.

This clonotype has just a few counts. V is TRBV28 and J is TRBJ2-1; no definite D call. CDR1 and CDR2 (germline): MDHEN, SYDVKM. V was pared by 4 bases and J by 0 bases, with 10 bases between. This CDR3 has 15 amino acids. The DNA for the CDR3 is TGTGCCAGCAGTTCCGCGGACCGCTCCTACAATGAGCAGTTCTTC. Protein: CASSSADRSYNEQFF.

This clonotype was recorded a few times. The rearrangement links TRBV29-1 to TRBJ1-4; D unresolved. The CDR3 covers 13 residues. V was trimmed by 6 bases and J by 0 bases, leaving 8 bases between them. Looked up from germline, CDR1 is SQVTM and CDR2 is ANQGSEA. For the CDR3, the DNA is TGCAGCGTGCACGAGGCAACTAATGAAAAACTGTTTTTT. This codes for CSVHEATNEKLFF.

This clonotype is a singleton in its sample. CDR3 loop: CASGPLRGSPLHF. CDR3 bases: TGTGCTAGTGGTCCCCTCAGGGGTTCACCCCTCCACTTT. The chain employs TRBV12-5 and TRBJ1-6, with D perhaps matching TRBD1 (6 bases). The CDR3 has 13 amino acids. The V end was cut by 5 bases, the J end by 9 bases, with 11 bases between. The germline gives CDR1 LGHNT, CDR2 FRNRAP. The variable domain in full, completed from reference TRBV12-5 and TRBJ1-6, reads DARVTQTPRHKVTEMGQEVTMRCQPILGHNTVFWYRQTMMQGLELLAYFRNRAPLDDSGMPKDRFSAEMPDATLATLKIQPSEPRDSAVYFCASGPLRGSPLHFGNGTRLTVT.

Of note for this clonotype: At one boundary the junction diverges from the germline segment, which might be a read error. The rearrangement links TRBV7-2 to TRBJ2-3, with D uncertain. The CDR3 consists of 12 residues. Germline loops: CDR1 SGHTA, CDR2 FQGNSA. Here the CDR3 DNA reads TGTGCCAGCAGCGGCCCACTCCCACCGACTTTTTTT. This sequence encodes CASSGPLPPTFF.

The V gene is TRBV19, the J gene TRBJ2-1; maybe TRBD1 (6 bases). CDR3 length: 15 amino acids. CDR1 and CDR2 from the germline V gene are LNHDA and SQIVND (reference sequence). Trimming shortened V by 5 bases and J by 5 bases, and 16 bases separated the two germline ends. CDR3 residues: CASSPPRTVNNEQFF. CDR3 DNA sequence: TGTGCCAGTAGTCCGCCCAGGACAGTAAACAATGAGCAGTTCTTC. Variable domain in full (rest from reference TRBV19 and TRBJ2-1): DGGITQSPKYLFRKEGQNVTLSCEQNLNHDAMYWYRQDPGQGLRLIYYSQIVNDFQKGDIAEGYSVSREKKESFPLTVTSAQKNPTAFYLCASSPPRTVNNEQFFGPGTRLTVL.

Here the CDR3 DNA reads TGTGCCAGCAGTTTGGTACTAGCGGGGGGGTGGAATGAGCAGTTCTTC. Protein: CASSLVLAGGWNEQFF. J is TRBJ2-1 and V is TRBV28; 13 bases map to TRBD2. V was clipped by 3 bases and J by 7 bases; unmatched bases: 6. Germline assignment: CDR1 MDHEN and CDR2 SYDVKM. CDR3 length: 16 amino acids.

The chain carries TRBV7-6 and TRBJ2-7, with 8 bases that match TRBD1. Looked up from germline, CDR1 is SGHVS and CDR2 is FNYEAQ. J lost 8 bases, V lost 5 bases, and 17 bases had no gene match. The CDR3 is 16 amino acids. CDR3 sequence (DNA): TGTGCCAGCAGCGGCCAACAGGGGGAAATCCCATACAAGCAGTACTTC. Its translation is CASSGQQGEIPYKQYF.

This sequence joins TRBV7-9 and TRBJ2-5, with D possibly being TRBD2 (6 bases). Trimming left V 3 bases short and J 3 bases short, with 14 bases between. Germline CDR1 and CDR2: SEHNR and FQNEAQ (reference sequence). CDR3 length equals 15 residues. The DNA for the CDR3 is TGTGCCAGCAGCTTTCCAGCGGGCCTGGAAGAGACCCAGTACTTC. It encodes CASSFPAGLEETQYF.

The chain couples TRBV27 to TRBJ2-1; 9 nucleotides line up with TRBD1. Germline V lookup: CDR1 MNHEY, CDR2 SMNVEV (reference sequence). The trim removed 10 bases at V and 6 bases at J, leaving 16 bases unmatched. The CDR3 runs to 16 residues. The CDR3 DNA sequence: TGTGCCATCATTTTATGGGGACAGGGTTTGGGCAATGAGCAGTTCTTC. Translated, it gives CAIILWGQGLGNEQFF.

V and J are TRBV27 and TRBJ1-2; D is possibly TRBD1 (5 bases). CDR1 and CDR2 from the germline V gene are MNHEY and SMNVEV (reference sequence). The CDR3 sequence is 15 residues long. Between the trimmed V and J ends, which lost 6 bases and 3 bases, there was a span of 17 bases. CDR3 protein: CASSLTGFQDYGYTF. CDR3 DNA: TGTGCCAGCAGCCTTACAGGTTTCCAGGACTATGGCTACACCTTC.

On this clonotype: An end of the junction differs from the germline gene, which may be a read error. The chain recombines TRBV6-2 or TRBV6-3 with TRBJ1-2; D not resolved. Germline assignment: CDR1 MNHEY and CDR2 SVGEGT. This CDR3 is 13 amino acids long. The CDR3 loop reads CDSRFRANDGYTF. Written as DNA, the CDR3 is TGTGACAGCAGGTTCCGGGCCAACGATGGCTACACCTTC.

This clonotype was found once. The gene calls are TRBV5-6 and TRBJ1-6; D ambiguous. Per the germline V gene, CDR1 is SGHDT and CDR2 is YYEEEE. CDR3 length: 14 amino acids. V lost 1 base and J 7 bases, leaving 9 bases between the germline ends. CDR3 sequence reads: CASSLSKVNSPLHF. The CDR3 coding sequence is TGTGCCAGCAGCTTGTCAAAAGTGAATTCACCCCTCCACTTT. Full variable domain (rest looked up from reference TRBV5-6 and TRBJ1-6): DAGVTQSPTHLIKTRGQQVTLRCSPKSGHDTVSWYQQALGQGPQFIFQYYEEEERQRGNFPDRFSGHQFPNYSSELNVNALLLGDSALYLCASSLSKVNSPLHFGNGTRLTVT.

The CDR3 DNA is TGTGCCAGCAGCCGAGCGGCCGGGACTAGCGGGATGGGTGATGAGCAGTTCTTC. It is translated as CASSRAAGTSGMGDEQFF. The gene calls are TRBV5-4 and TRBJ2-1; 13 bases map to TRBD2. Germline trimming cut 4 bases from V and 8 bases from J; bases unmatched to any gene: 15. The length of the CDR3 is 18 residues. CDR1 SGHNT and CDR2 YYREEE come from the germline V gene (reference sequence).

This clonotype was seen more than once but under ten times. The chain joins TRBV7-9 to TRBJ1-1; no clear D. CDR3 size: 14 residues. Trimming removed 4 bases at V and 1 base at J, with 10 bases between. The germline gives CDR1 SEHNR, CDR2 FQNEAQ (reference sequence). The CDR3 DNA sequence: TGTGCCAGCAGCTCAAACTTGGGGAACACTGAAGCTTTCTTT. It encodes CASSSNLGNTEAFF.

This clonotype has just a few counts. The V call is TRBV12-3 or TRBV12-4, the J call TRBJ1-2; D is possibly TRBD1 (5 bases). The CDR3 is 14 amino acids. V lost 1 base and J lost 8, with 14 bases in between. The CDR3 sequence: CASSLVQGGHGYTF. DNA of the CDR3: TGTGCCAGCAGTTTAGTTCAGGGAGGTCACGGCTACACCTTC.

In this sample, this clonotype turned up a few times. This chain joins TRBV6-5 and TRBJ1-5; 7 bases line up with TRBD1. This CDR3 comprises 15 residues. With 5 bases clipped from V and 3 bases from J, the junction kept 7 bases outside the gene matches. Germline V lookup: CDR1 MNHEY, CDR2 SVGAGI. CDR3 region: CASSQDRRLNQPQHF. In nucleotides, the CDR3 is TGTGCCAGCAGTCAGGACAGGAGGCTCAATCAGCCCCAGCATTTT.

This clonotype turned up a few times. The genes are TRBV7-6 and TRBJ2-6; no reliable D call. CDR3 length: 16 residues. Trimming removed 5 bases from V and 0 bases from J, with 11 bases in between. CDR1 and CDR2 from the germline V gene are SGHVS and FNYEAQ. DNA for the CDR3: TGTGCCAGCAGCACCCGTTCCTCCTCTGGGGCCAACGTCCTGACTTTC. It translates to CASSTRSSSGANVLTF.

This sequence joins TRBV20-1 and TRBJ1-4, with 7 positions matching TRBD1. CDR3 length equals 13 residues. The germline CDR1 and CDR2 sequences are DFQATT and SNEGSKA (reference sequence). Trimming at V came to 1 base and at J to 6 bases, leaving 2 bases not matched to a gene. CDR3 region: CSARGDSYEKLFF. In DNA, the CDR3 is TGCAGTGCTAGAGGGGACAGCTATGAAAAACTGTTTTTT.

This chain uses TRBV20-1 with TRBJ2-2; 15 positions match TRBD2. J was trimmed by 4 bases and V by 3 bases; bases with no gene match: 12. Germline-derived CDR1 and CDR2 are DFQATT and SNEGSKA (reference sequence). The CDR3 covers 19 residues. The CDR3, as DNA: TGCAGTGCTAGCTCCATCGGGGGACTAGCGGGAGGCGGCACCGGGGAGCTGTTTTTT. Translation gives CSASSIGGLAGGGTGELFF.

A note on this clonotype: Since a much larger clone is just one base distant, this may be a read error. This chain connects TRBV28 to TRBJ1-6, with TRBD1 matching over 7 bases. Looked up from germline, CDR1 is MDHEN and CDR2 is SYDVKM. This CDR3 has 17 residues. CDR3 DNA sequence: TGTGCCAACAGTTCCCCGTTGACAGGGTCCTATAATTCACCCCTCCACTTT. Translating gives CANSSPLTGSYNSPLHF.

As concerns this clonotype: The conserved final phenylalanine or tryptophan is absent from the CDR3, which likely points to a read error. The rearrangement joins TRBV7-2 to TRBJ2-1, with 7 bases fitting TRBD2. J lost 6 bases, V lost 0 bases, and 14 bases had no gene match. The CDR3 runs to 18 residues. The germline V gene has CDR1 SGHTA and CDR2 FQGNSA. The CDR3 protein is CASSLALLAGVTSNEQFL. CDR3 nucleotide sequence: TGTGCCAGCAGCTTAGCGTTACTGGCGGGAGTCACCTCCAATGAGCAGTTCTTA.

V usage is TRBV6-1 and J usage is TRBJ1-1; the match to TRBD1 covers 8 bases. V was pared by 4 bases and J by 7 bases, with 5 bases of the junction left unmatched. The length of the CDR3 is 13 residues. Germline V gene lookup returns CDR1 MNHNS and CDR2 SASEGT. CDR3 in DNA: TGTGCCAGCAGTGCGAGACAGGGGCATGAAGCTTTCTTT. Translated, it gives CASSARQGHEAFF.

On this clonotype itself: A read error may account for a junction end that differs from germline. The CDR3 loop is CANSFLSGVDYEQYF. The CDR3 region has the DNA TGTGCCAACAGTTTCCTTTCCGGAGTAGACTACGAGCAGTACTTC. This chain links TRBV28 with TRBJ2-7; unclear D gene. This CDR3 region has 15 residues. The germline gives CDR1 MDHEN, CDR2 SYDVKM.

To note about this clonotype: An end of the junction does not agree with germline; a read error may underlie this. The chain uses TRBV29-1 and TRBJ2-5, with 8 bases fitting TRBD2. The germline V gene has CDR1 SQVTM and CDR2 ANQGSEA. The CDR3 length is 13 residues. The CDR3: CSVLIAGQGTQYF. The DNA for the CDR3 is TGCAGCGTGCTGATAGCGGGGCAAGGGACCCAGTACTTC.